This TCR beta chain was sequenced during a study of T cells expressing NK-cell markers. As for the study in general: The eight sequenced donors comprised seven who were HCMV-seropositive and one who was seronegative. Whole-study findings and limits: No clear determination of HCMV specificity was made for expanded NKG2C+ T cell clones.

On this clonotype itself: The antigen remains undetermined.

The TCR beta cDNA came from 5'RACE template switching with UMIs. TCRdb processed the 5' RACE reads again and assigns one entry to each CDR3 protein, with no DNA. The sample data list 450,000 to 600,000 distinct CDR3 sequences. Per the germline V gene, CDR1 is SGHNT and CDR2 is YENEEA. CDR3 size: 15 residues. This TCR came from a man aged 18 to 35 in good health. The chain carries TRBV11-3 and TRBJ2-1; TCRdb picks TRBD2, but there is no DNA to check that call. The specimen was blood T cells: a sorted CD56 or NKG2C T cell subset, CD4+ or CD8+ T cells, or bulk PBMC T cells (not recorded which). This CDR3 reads CASSLGLDLINEQFF.